The 4 T cell receptor beta chains in this list originate from one sample, sequenced in a study of Ad26.COV2.S vaccination and SARS-CoV-2 variants (dated by TCRdb to the early 2020s). The library came from the immunoSEQ multiplex PCR assay. The source is immuneACCESS, and TCRdb retained only in-frame sequences with V and J called. Part of the clones is not carried over; for the studies checked, unresolved V genes explain less than half of this, and the remainder is unexplained. The sample table holds 430,000 or so clones, of which roughly 89% were seen once. The top ten hold over 2% of the sample. According to the study, the label for this sample's treatment or condition signals: around 19 received Ad26.COV2.S at low or high dose, single or two shots; about five received placebo; per-sample allocation not given. For vaccine and placebo recipients, the sequenced repertoires came from samples collected on day 63 after the first injection.

The input for sequencing was peripheral blood, taken in a trial of Ad26.COV2.S vaccine versus placebo. The receptors stem from a person between 18 and 59 years old who received the Ad26.COV2.S COVID-19 vaccine or a placebo.

The rearrangement joins TRBV19 to TRBJ2-1, with TRBD2 matching over 9 bases. V shed 3 bases and J 5 bases; nucleotides not matched to a gene: 11. The germline V gene encodes CDR1 LNHDA and CDR2 SQIVND (reference sequence). CDR3 size: 17 residues. The CDR3 DNA follows: TGTGCCAGTAGTATTCCCAAACCGGGACTAGCCAACAATGAGCAGTTCTTC. Encoded protein: CASSIPKPGLANNEQFF.

The chain employs TRBV4-1 and TRBJ1-1; 9 nucleotides agree with TRBD1. The J segment lost 6 bases and the V segment lost 0 bases, leaving 8 bases of the junction unmatched. The length of the CDR3 is 16 residues. CDR1 MGHRA and CDR2 YSYEKL come from the germline V gene. The CDR3, as DNA: TGCGCCAGCAGCCAAGATCTAACAGGGGGCCTCCCTGAAGCTTTCTTT. Protein sequence: CASSQDLTGGLPEAFF.

This sequence joins TRBV29-1 and TRBJ2-2; no clear D. V gave up 7 bases and J gave up 3 bases, with 3 bases separating them. Germline values: CDR1 SQVTM, CDR2 ANQGSEA. The CDR3 contains 10 residues. The CDR3 reads CSAYTGELFF. CDR3 coding DNA: TGCAGCGCCTACACCGGGGAGCTGTTTTTT.

As concerns this clone: This specimen includes other DNA sequences encoding the same CDR3. This rearrangement joins TRBV29-1 to TRBJ2-1; TRBD2 might be the D (5 bases). The CDR3 length is 10 residues. Trimming cost V 6 bases and J 6 bases, with 6 bases left between them. In germline, CDR1 is SQVTM, CDR2 ANQGSEA. The CDR3 coding sequence is TGCAGCGTCGGGGTCAATGAGCAGTTCTTC. It codes for CSVGVNEQFF.